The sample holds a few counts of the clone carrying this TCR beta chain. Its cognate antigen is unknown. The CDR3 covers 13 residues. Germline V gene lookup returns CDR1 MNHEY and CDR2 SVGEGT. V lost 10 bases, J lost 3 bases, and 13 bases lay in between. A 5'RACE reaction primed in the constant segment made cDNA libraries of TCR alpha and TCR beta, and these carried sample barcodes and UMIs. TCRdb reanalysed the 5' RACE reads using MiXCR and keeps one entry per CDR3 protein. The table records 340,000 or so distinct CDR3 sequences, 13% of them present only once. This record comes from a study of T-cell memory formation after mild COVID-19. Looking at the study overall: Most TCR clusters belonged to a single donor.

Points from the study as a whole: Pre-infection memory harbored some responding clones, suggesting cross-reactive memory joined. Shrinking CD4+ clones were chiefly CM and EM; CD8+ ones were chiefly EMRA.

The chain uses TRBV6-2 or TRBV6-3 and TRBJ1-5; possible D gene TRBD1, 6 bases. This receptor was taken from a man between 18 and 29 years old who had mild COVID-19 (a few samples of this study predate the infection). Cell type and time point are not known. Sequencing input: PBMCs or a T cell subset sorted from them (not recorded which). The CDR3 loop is CATMDSLNQPQHF. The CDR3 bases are TGTGCCACCATGGACAGTCTCAATCAGCCCCAGCATTTT.